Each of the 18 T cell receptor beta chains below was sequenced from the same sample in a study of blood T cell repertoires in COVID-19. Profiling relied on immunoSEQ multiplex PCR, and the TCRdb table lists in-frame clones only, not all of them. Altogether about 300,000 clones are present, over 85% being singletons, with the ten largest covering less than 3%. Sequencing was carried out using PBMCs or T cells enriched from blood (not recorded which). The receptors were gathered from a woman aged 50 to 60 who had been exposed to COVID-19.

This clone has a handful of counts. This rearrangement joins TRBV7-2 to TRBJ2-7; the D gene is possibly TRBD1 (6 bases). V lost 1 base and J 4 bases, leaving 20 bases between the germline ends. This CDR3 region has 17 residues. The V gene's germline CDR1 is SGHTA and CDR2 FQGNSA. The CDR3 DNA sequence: TGTGCCAGCAGCTTAGTTCAGACAGGAGGTCGGGGATACGAGCAGTACTTC. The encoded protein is CASSLVQTGGRGYEQYF. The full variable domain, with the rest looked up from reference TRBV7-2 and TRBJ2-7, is GAGVSQSPSNKVTEKGKDVELRCDPISGHTALYWYRQSLGQGLEFLIYFQGNSAPDKSGLPSDRFSAERTGGSVSTLTIQRTQQEDSAVYLCASSLVQTGGRGYEQYFGPGTRLTVT.

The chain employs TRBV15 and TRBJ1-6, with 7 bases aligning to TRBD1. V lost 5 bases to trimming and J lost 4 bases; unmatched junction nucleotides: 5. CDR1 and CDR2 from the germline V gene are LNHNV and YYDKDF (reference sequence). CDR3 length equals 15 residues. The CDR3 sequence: CATSVGTEYNSPLHF. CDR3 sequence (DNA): TGTGCCACCAGCGTAGGGACAGAATATAATTCACCCCTCCACTTT.

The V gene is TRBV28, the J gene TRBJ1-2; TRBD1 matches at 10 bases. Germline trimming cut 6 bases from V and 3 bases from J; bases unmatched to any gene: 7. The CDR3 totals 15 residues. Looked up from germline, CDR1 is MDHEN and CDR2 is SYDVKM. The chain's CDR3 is CASRTTGTGDYGYTF. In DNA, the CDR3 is TGTGCCAGCAGGACCACCGGGACAGGGGACTATGGCTACACCTTC.

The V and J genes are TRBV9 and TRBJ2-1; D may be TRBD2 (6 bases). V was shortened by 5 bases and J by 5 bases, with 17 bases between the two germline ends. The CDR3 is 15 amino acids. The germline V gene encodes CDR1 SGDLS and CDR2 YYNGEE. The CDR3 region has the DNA TGTGCCAGCAGTCCAAGACTAGGTCGCGACAATGAGCAGTTCTTC. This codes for CASSPRLGRDNEQFF.

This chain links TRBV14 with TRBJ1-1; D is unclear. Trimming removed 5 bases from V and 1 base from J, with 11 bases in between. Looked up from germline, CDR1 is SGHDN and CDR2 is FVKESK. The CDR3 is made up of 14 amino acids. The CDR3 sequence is CASSARGWNTEAFF. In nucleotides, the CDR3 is TGTGCCAGCAGCGCCCGGGGATGGAACACTGAAGCTTTCTTT.

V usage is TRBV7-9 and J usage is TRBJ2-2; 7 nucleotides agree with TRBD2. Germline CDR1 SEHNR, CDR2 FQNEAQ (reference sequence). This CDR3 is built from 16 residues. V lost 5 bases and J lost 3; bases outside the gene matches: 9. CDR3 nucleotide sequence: TGTGCCAGCAGCCCACGTCAGCGGGGCGACACCGGGGAGCTGTTTTTT. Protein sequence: CASSPRQRGDTGELFF.

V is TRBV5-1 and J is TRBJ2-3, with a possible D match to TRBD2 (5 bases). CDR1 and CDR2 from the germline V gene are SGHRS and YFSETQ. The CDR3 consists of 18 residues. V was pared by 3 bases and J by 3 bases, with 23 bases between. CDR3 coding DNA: TGCGCCAGCAGCTCCGGACGGACTTGGAGCGAAAGGACAGATACGCAGTATTTT. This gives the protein CASSSGRTWSERTDTQYF.

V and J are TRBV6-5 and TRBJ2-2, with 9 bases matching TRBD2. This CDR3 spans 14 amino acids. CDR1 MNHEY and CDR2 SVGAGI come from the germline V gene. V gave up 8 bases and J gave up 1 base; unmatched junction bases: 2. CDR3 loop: CASRGGVNTGELFF. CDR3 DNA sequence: TGTGCCAGCCGCGGGGGGGTGAACACCGGGGAGCTGTTTTTT.

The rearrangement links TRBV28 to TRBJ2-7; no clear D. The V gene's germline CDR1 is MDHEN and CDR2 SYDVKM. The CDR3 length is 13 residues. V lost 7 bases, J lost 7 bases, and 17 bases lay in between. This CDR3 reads CASTYPATGEQYF. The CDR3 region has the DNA TGTGCCAGCACCTACCCCGCGACGGGTGAGCAGTACTTC.

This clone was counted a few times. CDR3 sequence reads: CASSRGFSNQPQHF. For the CDR3, the DNA is TGTGCCAGCAGTAGGGGGTTTAGCAATCAGCCCCAGCATTTT. V gene TRBV6-5 combines with J gene TRBJ1-5; tentatively, D is TRBD1 (6 bases). The CDR3 has 14 residues. Trimming cost V 5 bases and J 0 bases, with 8 bases left between them. The V gene's germline CDR1 is MNHEY and CDR2 SVGAGI.

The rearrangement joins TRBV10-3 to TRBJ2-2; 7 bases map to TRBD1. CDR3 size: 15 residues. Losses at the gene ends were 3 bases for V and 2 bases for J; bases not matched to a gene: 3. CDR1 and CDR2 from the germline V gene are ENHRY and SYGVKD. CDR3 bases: TGTGCCATCAGTGATGGGACAGTTAACACCGGGGAGCTGTTTTTT. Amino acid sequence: CAISDGTVNTGELFF.

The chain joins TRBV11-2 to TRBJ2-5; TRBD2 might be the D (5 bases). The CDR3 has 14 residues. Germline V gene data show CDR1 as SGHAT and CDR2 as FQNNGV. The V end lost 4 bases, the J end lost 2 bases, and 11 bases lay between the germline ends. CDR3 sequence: CASSSFGEQETQYF. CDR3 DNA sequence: TGTGCCAGCAGCTCATTCGGGGAACAAGAGACCCAGTACTTC.

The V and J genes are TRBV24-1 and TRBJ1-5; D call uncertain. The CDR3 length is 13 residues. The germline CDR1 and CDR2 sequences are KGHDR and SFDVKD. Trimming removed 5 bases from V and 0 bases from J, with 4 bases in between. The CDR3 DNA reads TGTGCCACCAGTGCCCTTAGCAATCAGCCCCAGCATTTT. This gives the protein CATSALSNQPQHF.

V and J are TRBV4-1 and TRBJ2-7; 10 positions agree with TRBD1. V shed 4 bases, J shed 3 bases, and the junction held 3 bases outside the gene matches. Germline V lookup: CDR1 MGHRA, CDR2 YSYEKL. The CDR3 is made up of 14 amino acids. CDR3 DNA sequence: TGCGCCAGCAGCCCCTGGACAGGGGGCTACGAGCAGTACTTC. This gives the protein CASSPWTGGYEQYF.

The CDR3 DNA is TGTGCCAGCAGCCAACTAGCGGGGGGGGCAGGTGAGCAGTTCTTC. Its protein is CASSQLAGGAGEQFF. V is TRBV11-2 and J is TRBJ2-1; the match to TRBD2 covers 13 bases. Germline trimming cut 5 bases from V and 9 bases from J; bases unmatched to any gene: 7. The germline V gene encodes CDR1 SGHAT and CDR2 FQNNGV. This CDR3 spans 15 amino acids. Complete variable domain (other parts from reference TRBV11-2 and TRBJ2-1): EAGVAQSPRYKIIEKRQSVAFWCNPISGHATLYWYQQILGQGPKLLIQFQNNGVVDDSQLPKDRFSAERLKGVDSTLKIQPAKLEDSAVYLCASSQLAGGAGEQFFGPGTRLTVL.

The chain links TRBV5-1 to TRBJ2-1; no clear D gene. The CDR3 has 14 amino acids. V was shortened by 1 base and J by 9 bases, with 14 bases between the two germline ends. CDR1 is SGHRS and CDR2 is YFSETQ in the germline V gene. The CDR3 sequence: CASSLLWSTIEQFF. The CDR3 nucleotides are TGCGCCAGCAGCTTGTTGTGGTCAACAATTGAGCAGTTCTTC.

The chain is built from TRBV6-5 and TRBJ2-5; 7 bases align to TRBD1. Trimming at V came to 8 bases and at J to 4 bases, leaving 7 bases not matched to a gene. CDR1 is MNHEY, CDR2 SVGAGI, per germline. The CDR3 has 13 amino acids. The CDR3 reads CASQKQGLETQYF. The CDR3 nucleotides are TGTGCCAGCCAAAAACAGGGGCTAGAGACCCAGTACTTC.

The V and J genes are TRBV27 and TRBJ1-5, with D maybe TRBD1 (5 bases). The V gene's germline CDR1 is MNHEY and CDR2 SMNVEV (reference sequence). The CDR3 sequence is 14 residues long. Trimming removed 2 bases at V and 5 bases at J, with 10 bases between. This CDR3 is CASSLTGEHQPQHF. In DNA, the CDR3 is TGTGCCAGCAGTTTAACAGGCGAACATCAGCCCCAGCATTTT.